Shown below are 9 T cell receptor beta chains from a single sample sequenced in a study of cytomegalovirus exposure and HLA in healthy donors. PCR was performed using 60 Vbeta and 13 Jbeta primers. This table comes from immunoSEQ multiplex PCR, and its TCRdb copy is limited to in-frame clones, with some not included. In the table there are over 200,000 clones, roughly 79% of which are singletons. The sample was PBMCs. The receptor source for this set is a middle-aged woman in good health and CMV-seronegative.

V and J are TRBV10-3 and TRBJ1-6; D possibly corresponds to TRBD1 (6 bases). Looked up from germline, CDR1 is ENHRY and CDR2 is SYGVKD. Trimming removed 4 bases from V and 6 bases from J, with 13 bases in between. CDR3 length: 15 residues. The CDR3 DNA reads TGTGCCATCAGTGGTGGGGGCGCGGGTAATTCACCCCTCCACTTT. Translated, it gives CAISGGGAGNSPLHF.

The chain recombines TRBV28 with TRBJ2-5; the D gene is possibly TRBD1 (5 bases). The ends were cut back, 6 bases at V and 4 bases at J, with 21 bases in the middle. Per germline, CDR1 MDHEN and CDR2 SYDVKM. The CDR3 spans 16 residues. The CDR3 region is CASSLGAGPVGETQYF. CDR3 nucleotide sequence: TGTGCCAGCAGCCTTGGGGCAGGGCCAGTCGGAGAGACCCAGTACTTC.

The rearrangement links TRBV18 to TRBJ2-5, with D unresolved. Deletions cut 6 bases from V and 2 bases from J, with 10 bases between. Per germline, CDR1 KGHSH and CDR2 LQKENI. This CDR3 contains 13 residues. This CDR3 is CASSLGNQETQYF. The CDR3 DNA sequence: TGTGCCAGCTCCCTTGGCAATCAAGAGACCCAGTACTTC.

The chain carries TRBV28 and TRBJ2-7; tentative D call: TRBD1 (6 bases). The CDR3 is made up of 13 amino acids. Germline V gene data show CDR1 as MDHEN and CDR2 as SYDVKM. V shed 7 bases and J shed 9 bases, with 19 bases lying between them. CDR3 protein: CASTTMDTGRQYF. DNA of the CDR3: TGTGCCAGCACTACGATGGATACAGGGAGGCAGTACTTC.

The rearrangement uses TRBV6-5 and TRBJ2-7; TRBD1 aligns across 7 bases. The ends lost 4 bases at V and 2 bases at J; junction bases unmatched: 5. The CDR3 consists of 14 residues. Germline CDR1 reads MNHEY; CDR2 reads SVGAGI. The CDR3 nucleotides are TGTGCCAGCAGTTCAAGGGGGCTAACCTACGAGCAGTACTTC. Translation: CASSSRGLTYEQYF.

As for this clone: Sequence at one end of the junction differs from germline and may be a read error. The chain couples TRBV11-2 to TRBJ1-1, with D unresolved. CDR3 length: 14 residues. Germline CDR1 is SGHAT and CDR2 is FQNNGV. CDR3 loop: CASRLGMALAQAFF. The CDR3 nucleotides are TGTGCCAGCAGGTTAGGTATGGCCTTGGCCCAAGCTTTCTTT.

The chain recombines TRBV11-1 with TRBJ2-2; 11 nucleotides line up with TRBD1. V gave up 3 bases and J gave up 6 bases; unmatched junction bases: 0. CDR3 length: 14 residues. Germline V lookup: CDR1 SGHAT, CDR2 FQDESV (reference sequence). The CDR3 DNA reads TGTGCCAGCAGCTTGGGACAGGGGGCCGGGGAGCTGTTTTTT. Translation gives CASSLGQGAGELFF.

This rearrangement joins TRBV5-1 to TRBJ2-7, with 8 nucleotides matching TRBD1. Germline trimming cut 4 bases from V and 5 bases from J; bases unmatched to any gene: 11. The CDR3 extends over 15 amino acids. Looked up from germline, CDR1 is SGHRS and CDR2 is YFSETQ. The CDR3 reads CASSRQGGQGHEQYF. CDR3 sequence (DNA): TGCGCCAGCAGCCGACAAGGAGGACAGGGCCACGAGCAGTACTTC.

This clone has just one count. The chain links TRBV18 to TRBJ1-6, with TRBD1 identical over 12 bases. This CDR3 is 17 amino acids long. CDR1 KGHSH and CDR2 LQKENI come from the germline V gene. The V segment lost 1 base and the J segment 6 bases; nucleotides outside the gene matches: 4. As DNA, the CDR3 is TGTGCCAGCTCACCACAGGGACAGGGGGCGAGTAATTCACCCCTCCACTTT. It is translated as CASSPQGQGASNSPLHF.